This T cell receptor beta chain was recorded in a study of PD-L1 blockade in urothelial cancer. Study at large: Patients, treated from 2014 onward, received atezolizumab 1,200 mg intravenously every 3 weeks. Patients had received 0 to 3 prior chemotherapy regimens. Across blood samples, T cells had a median count of about 140,000. It was at 3 weeks (second dose) and 6 weeks after treatment start that blood was analyzed.

CDR1 is SGHRS and CDR2 is YFSETQ in the germline V gene. Trimming stripped 2 bases from V and 4 bases from J, with 12 bases between. The length of the CDR3 is 15 residues. Time point: peripheral blood 6 weeks after treatment start. The method was immunoSEQ multiplex PCR; TCRdb's version includes in-frame clones alone and lacks a portion of them. The repertoire holds around 46,000 clones, with 82% as singletons. The TCR originated in a man aged 55 to 70 with urothelial cancer. J is TRBJ2-2 and V is TRBV5-1, with D perhaps TRBD2 (6 bases). The source was PBMCs, collected around atezolizumab (anti-PD-L1) treatment. The CDR3 loop reads CASSLTSKGTGELFF. CDR3 sequence (DNA): TGCGCCAGCAGCTTAACTAGCAAGGGCACCGGGGAGCTGTTTTTT.